These 24 T cell receptor beta chains came from one sample sequenced in a study of shared clonotypes between healthy human individuals. Some clones are missing from TCRdb's copy, which holds only in-frame ones; the method was immunoSEQ multiplex PCR. Here the sample spans approximately 940,000 clones, 70% to 85% being singletons. Input material: memory CD4+ T cells sorted from blood. As to subset: CD45RA-negative fraction. The source of these receptors is a man between 18 and 29 years old in good health.

The chain employs TRBV27 and TRBJ2-3; TRBD1 agrees at 10 bases. V shed 9 bases, J shed 2 bases, and the junction held 5 bases outside the gene matches. The V gene's germline CDR1 is MNHEY and CDR2 SMNVEV (reference sequence). The CDR3 runs to 14 residues. The CDR3 coding sequence is TGTGCCAGGGACAGGGGGTATATCACAGATACGCAGTATTTT. Translated, it gives CARDRGYITDTQYF.

J is TRBJ2-3 and V is TRBV27, with 12 bases aligning to TRBD2. Trimming took 5 bases from V and 1 from J; bases not matched to a gene: 16. The CDR3 runs 20 residues. Germline V gene data show CDR1 as MNHEY and CDR2 as SMNVEV (reference sequence). CDR3 DNA sequence: TGTGCCAGCAGTCCGGACCCCGGGACTAGCGGGTTGGGGGGCACAGATACGCAGTATTTT. Amino acids: CASSPDPGTSGLGGTDTQYF.

This clone was seen a few times. J is TRBJ2-7 and V is TRBV30; D is unclear. CDR3 length equals 15 residues. Germline V lookup: CDR1 GTSNPN, CDR2 SVGIG (reference sequence). Between the trimmed V and J ends, which lost 0 bases and 5 bases, there was a span of 17 bases. The DNA for the CDR3 is TGTGCCTGGAGTGTAAGTGGCAGAAAAGGTAACGAGCAGTACTTC. Its translation is CAWSVSGRKGNEQYF.

The V call is TRBV28, the J call TRBJ1-2, with D hard to call. The V and J ends lost 3 bases and 0 bases respectively, with 11 bases between them. From germline, CDR1 is MDHEN and CDR2 SYDVKM. This CDR3 has 15 residues. CDR3 sequence reads: CASSFPPGANYGYTF. For the CDR3, the DNA is TGTGCCAGCAGTTTCCCGCCCGGGGCTAACTATGGCTACACCTTC.

The rearrangement joins TRBV9 to TRBJ1-5, with no clear D. Trimming removed 7 bases from V and 5 bases from J, with 7 bases in between. This CDR3 is 11 amino acids long. Germline V lookup: CDR1 SGDLS, CDR2 YYNGEE. CDR3: CASEADQPQHF. CDR3 sequence (DNA): TGTGCCAGCGAGGCGGATCAGCCCCAGCATTTT.

This clone showed up just a few times. The same CDR3 is also encoded by other DNA sequences in this sample. CDR3 in amino acids: CASSQGWGETQYF. For the CDR3, the DNA is TGCGCCAGCAGCCAAGGCTGGGGAGAGACCCAGTACTTC. The chain combines TRBV4-3 with TRBJ2-5; D not resolved. The germline V gene has CDR1 LGHNA and CDR2 YSLEER. The CDR3 contains 13 residues. V dropped 1 base and J dropped 4 bases, with 7 bases sitting between them.

This clone appeared a single time. The gene calls are TRBV5-5 and TRBJ1-1; no clear D. The germline V and J ends were trimmed by 0 bases and 7 bases, with 4 bases remaining between them. In germline, CDR1 is SGHKS, CDR2 YYEKEE (reference sequence). CDR3 length: 11 residues. The CDR3 loop reads CASSLEGEAFF. In DNA, the CDR3 is TGTGCCAGCAGCTTGGAGGGTGAAGCTTTCTTT.

Only one count was recorded for this clone. A clone one base away is much larger, so this may be a read error. Other DNA sequences of this sample code for an identical CDR3. The rearrangement links TRBV9 to TRBJ2-5; 11 bases align to TRBD1. Germline loops: CDR1 SGDLS, CDR2 YYNGEE. This CDR3 spans 14 amino acids. The trim removed 4 bases at V and 2 bases at J, leaving 1 base unmatched. CDR3: CASSRDRGQETQYF. In DNA, the CDR3 is TGTGCCAGCAGCCGGGACAGGGGGCAAGAGACCCAGTACTTC.

This chain connects TRBV15 to TRBJ2-5; tentative D call: TRBD2 (6 bases). The CDR3 is 16 amino acids. Germline V lookup: CDR1 LNHNV, CDR2 YYDKDF (reference sequence). Deletions cut 0 bases from V and 5 bases from J, with 16 bases between. The CDR3 is CATSRDYGRGRETQYF. The CDR3 DNA reads TGTGCCACCAGCAGAGATTATGGGCGGGGAAGGGAGACCCAGTACTTC.

The J gene is TRBJ1-2, the V gene TRBV11-2; D call uncertain. V lost 5 bases and J 8 bases, leaving 15 bases between the germline ends. This CDR3 is 13 amino acids long. The germline V gene encodes CDR1 SGHAT and CDR2 FQNNGV. The CDR3 DNA is TGTGCCAGCAGCCCCTTACCGAGGAACGGCTACACCTTC. It yields the protein CASSPLPRNGYTF.

This chain connects TRBV5-1 to TRBJ2-2; no reliable D call. The CDR3 contains 15 residues. Per the germline V gene, CDR1 is SGHRS and CDR2 is YFSETQ. Trimming left V 0 bases short and J 5 bases short, with 11 bases between. Here the CDR3 DNA reads TGCGCCAGCAGCTTGGCCGCGTGGGATACCGGGGAGCTGTTTTTT. Translated, it gives CASSLAAWDTGELFF.

This chain joins TRBV14 and TRBJ2-3; D is uncertain. In germline, CDR1 is SGHDN, CDR2 FVKESK. V lost 0 bases and J lost 2, with 9 bases in between. This CDR3 region has 15 residues. The CDR3 sequence: CASSQEGLITDTQYF. The CDR3 nucleotides read TGTGCCAGCAGCCAAGAAGGGCTTATCACAGATACGCAGTATTTT.

The V call is TRBV19, the J call TRBJ2-3; D remains ambiguous. Germline-derived CDR1 and CDR2 are LNHDA and SQIVND (reference sequence). The CDR3 loop spans 13 amino acids. V lost 5 bases and J 0 bases, leaving 6 bases between the germline ends. CDR3 bases: TGTGCCAGTAGTCTGGGAAGCACAGATACGCAGTATTTT. This codes for CASSLGSTDTQYF.

The chain uses TRBV7-8 and TRBJ1-5, with D possibly matching TRBD1 (5 bases). CDR3 length: 15 amino acids. With 0 bases removed from V and 6 bases from J, the gap between germline ends came to 12 bases. In germline, CDR1 is SGHVS, CDR2 FQNEAQ. CDR3 nucleotides: TGTGCCAGCAGCTTAGCTCCTTGGAGGGGTCAGCCCCAGCATTTT. Translation: CASSLAPWRGQPQHF. The full variable domain, with the rest looked up from reference TRBV7-8 and TRBJ1-5, is GAGVSQSPRYKVAKRGQDVALRCDPISGHVSLFWYQQALGQGPEFLTYFQNEAQLDKSGLPSDRFFAERPEGSVSTLKIQRTQQEDSAVYLCASSLAPWRGQPQHFGDGTRLSIL.

V usage is TRBV7-2 and J usage is TRBJ2-1, with a possible D match to TRBD2 (6 bases). Trimming pared 2 bases from V and 6 bases from J, leaving 14 bases between. The CDR3 runs to 15 residues. The V gene's germline CDR1 is SGHTA and CDR2 FQGNSA. The CDR3 here is CASSLLASAPNEQFF. CDR3 bases: TGTGCCAGCAGCTTACTAGCGAGCGCTCCCAATGAGCAGTTCTTC.

This clone was detected many times. The genes are TRBV7-9 and TRBJ2-2; 8 bases map to TRBD2. The CDR3 runs 18 residues. The germline CDR1 and CDR2 sequences are SEHNR and FQNEAQ (reference sequence). V was clipped by 0 bases and J by 3 bases; unmatched bases: 9. CDR3: CASSLAPSGGTYTGELFF. CDR3 sequence (DNA): TGTGCCAGCAGCTTAGCCCCCAGCGGGGGAACCTACACCGGGGAGCTGTTTTTT.

The rearrangement joins TRBV29-1 to TRBJ1-2; TRBD1 matches 8 bases. The V and J ends lost 0 bases and 6 bases, in that order; junction bases with no gene match: 6. The CDR3 contains 14 residues. The germline V gene has CDR1 SQVTM and CDR2 ANQGSEA. CDR3 sequence (DNA): TGCAGCGTTGAAGATAGGGCAGGGGGCGATGGCTACACCTTC. Amino acid sequence: CSVEDRAGGDGYTF.

The rearrangement joins TRBV30 to TRBJ2-3; 12 bases agree with TRBD2. Looked up from germline, CDR1 is GTSNPN and CDR2 is SVGIG (reference sequence). V shed 3 bases, J shed 8 bases, and the junction held 6 bases outside the gene matches. This CDR3 region has 14 residues. The CDR3 region is CAWRGLAGSGTQYF. Written as DNA, the CDR3 is TGTGCCTGGAGAGGACTAGCGGGGTCAGGTACGCAGTATTTT.

Remarks on this clone: Compared with germline, one end of the junction differs, possibly owing to a read error. The chain combines TRBV20-1 with TRBJ1-1; no clear D gene. This CDR3 region has 8 residues. CDR1 is DFQATT and CDR2 is SNEGSKA in the germline V gene (reference sequence). The CDR3 spells CSHPEAFF. As DNA, the CDR3 is TGCAGCCACCCTGAGGCTTTCTTT.

J is TRBJ2-1 and V is TRBV5-3; 10 nucleotides align to TRBD2. TRBV5-3 is noted as an ORF with a role that remains uncertain. V lost 1 base to trimming and J lost 9 bases; unmatched junction nucleotides: 16. CDR3 length: 18 amino acids. The CDR3 protein is CARSLIVLAGVGYGEQFF. CDR3 in DNA: TGTGCCAGAAGCTTGATAGTGCTAGCGGGAGTAGGTTACGGTGAGCAGTTCTTC.

V is TRBV2 and J is TRBJ2-7; 8 bases fit TRBD2. V lost 3 bases, J lost 5 bases, and 6 bases stayed unmatched. The germline gives CDR1 SNHLY, CDR2 FYNNEI. CDR3 length: 14 residues. CDR3 in DNA: TGTGCCAGCAGTGATGCGGGGGGAATCAACGAGCAGTACTTC. This gives the protein CASSDAGGINEQYF. Supplemented by reference TRBV2 and TRBJ2-7, the full variable domain reads EPEVTQTPSHQVTQMGQEVILRCVPISNHLYFYWYRQILGQKVEFLVSFYNNEISEKSEIFDDQFSVERPDGSNFTLKIRSTKLEDSAMYFCASSDAGGINEQYFGPGTRLTVT.

A word on this clone: The same CDR3 is also encoded by other DNA sequences in this sample. The chain joins TRBV5-1 to TRBJ2-7; D remains ambiguous. CDR1 and CDR2 (germline): SGHRS, YFSETQ. CDR3 size: 12 residues. The V and J ends lost 0 bases and 1 base respectively, with 2 bases between them. This CDR3 is CASSLVSYEQYF. CDR3 in DNA: TGCGCCAGCAGCTTGGTTTCCTACGAGCAGTACTTC.

The genes are TRBV6-1 and TRBJ2-7; D not resolved. Germline lookup yields CDR1 MNHNS and CDR2 SASEGT. The CDR3 is made up of 12 amino acids. Trimming stripped 4 bases from V and 0 bases from J, with 4 bases between. The CDR3 loop is CASSGFSYEQYF. In DNA form, the CDR3 reads TGTGCCAGCAGTGGTTTCTCCTACGAGCAGTACTTC.

V and J are TRBV6-1 and TRBJ2-7; D might be TRBD1 (5 bases). The CDR3 consists of 14 residues. Germline V gives CDR1 MNHNS, CDR2 SASEGT. V lost 7 bases and J 2 bases, leaving 15 bases between the germline ends. CDR3 in amino acids: CASKKRQGAYEQYF. CDR3 DNA: TGTGCCAGCAAGAAGAGACAAGGGGCCTACGAGCAGTACTTC.